A selection of T cell receptor beta chains follows, all from one sample in a study. One entry per CDR3 protein, called by TCRdb with MiXCR from the RT-PCR reads. The sample shows hundreds of thousands of distinct CDR3 sequences, 14% of them seen only once. Material for sequencing was memory CD4+ T cells from blood. The receptors come from a female donor in good health, serving as a healthy control. Each CDR3 is given with its conserved first and last residue. The D gene is left open where the match is weak. Part of the rows lack a size; the others show once, few, many or a class for expanded clones.

CDR3aa	CDR3nt	d_gene	abundance	v_gene	j_gene
CASSLEGTRNDEQYF	TGTGCTAGCAGCTTAGAAGGGACTAGAAACGACGAGCAGTACTTC	TRBD2	NA	TRBV7-7	TRBJ2-7
CASSDRGRMVPTGAFF	TGTGCCAGCAGTGACAGGGGGCGAATGGTCCCAACCGGGGCTTTCTTT	TRBD1	NA	TRBV27	TRBJ1-1
CASSLQPGELFF	TGTGCCAGCAGCCTTCAACCCGGGGAGCTGTTTTTT	NA	NA	TRBV7-3	TRBJ2-2
CSARTRVSTDTQYF	TGCAGTGCTAGAACTAGAGTCAGCACAGATACGCAGTATTTT	NA	NA	TRBV20-1	TRBJ2-3
CASSRDSGIGKLFF	TGTGCCAGCAGCCGGGACAGTGGAATAGGGAAACTGTTTTTT	TRBD1	NA	TRBV13	TRBJ1-4
CASSLVSGSSSYNEQFF	TGTGCCAGCAGTTTAGTAAGCGGGAGTTCGTCCTACAATGAGCAGTTCTTC	TRBD2	many	TRBV28	TRBJ2-1
CASSYSRTAALQVGYTF	TGTGCCAGCAGTTACTCGAGGACCGCCGCCCTCCAGGTTGGCTACACCTTC	NA	few	TRBV6-2/TRBV6-3	TRBJ1-2
CASSLTDYSNQPQHF	TGTGCCAGCAGCTTGACAGACTATAGCAATCAGCCCCAGCATTTT	NA	many	TRBV5-6	TRBJ1-5
CASSISRVIDEQFF	TGTGCCAGTAGTATTTCCAGGGTAATCGATGAGCAGTTCTTC	NA	NA	TRBV19	TRBJ2-1
CASSQERTDYTF	TGTGCCAGCAGCCAAGAACGGACCGACTACACCTTC	NA	NA	TRBV3-1	TRBJ1-2
CASSWTGTGSSGANVLTF	TGTGCCAGCAGCTGGACCGGGACAGGGTCGTCTGGGGCCAACGTCCTGACTTTC	TRBD1	few	TRBV7-2	TRBJ2-6
CATSREAAGKGETQYF	TGTGCCACCAGCAGAGAGGCCGCGGGAAAGGGGGAGACCCAGTACTTC	NA	few	TRBV15	TRBJ2-5
CASSQGLAGGPQIYF	TGTGCCAGCAGCCAAGGACTAGCGGGAGGCCCCCAGATATATTTT	TRBD2	few	TRBV3-1	TRBJ2-3
CASSRRAGTNYYNEQFF	TGTGCCAGCAGCCGAAGGGCCGGGACTAACTACTACAATGAGCAGTTCTTC	TRBD2	NA	TRBV12-3/TRBV12-4	TRBJ2-1
CAISDRTGGGASYNEQFF	TGTGCCATCAGTGACCGAACAGGGGGCGGTGCGTCCTACAATGAGCAGTTCTTC	TRBD1	many	TRBV10-3	TRBJ2-1
CASSTSGTSYNEQFF	TGTGCCAGCAGCACTAGCGGGACATCCTACAATGAGCAGTTCTTC	TRBD2	NA	TRBV3-1	TRBJ2-1
CASSYNGQGGMNEQFF	TGTGCCAGCAGTTACAATGGGCAGGGAGGCATGAATGAGCAGTTCTTC	NA	NA	TRBV6-5	TRBJ2-1
CASSLAGDNTDTQYF	TGTGCCAGCAGCCTAGCGGGGGACAACACAGATACGCAGTATTTT	TRBD2	many	TRBV6-2/TRBV6-3	TRBJ2-3
CSARDPWDSTIEAFF	TGCAGTGCTAGAGACCCGTGGGACAGCACGATTGAAGCTTTCTTT	TRBD1	few	TRBV20-1	TRBJ1-1
CASSPEAFAAAFF	TGTGCCAGCAGCCCTGAGGCCTTCGCGGCCGCTTTCTTT	NA	NA	TRBV6-6	TRBJ1-1
CASRELVSGETQYF	TGCGCCAGCAGGGAGCTTGTGTCAGGGGAGACCCAGTACTTC	NA	NA	TRBV5-1	TRBJ2-5
CASSLTGPLSGANVLTF	TGTGCCAGCAGTTTAACAGGGCCCCTCTCTGGGGCCAACGTCCTGACTTTC	NA	NA	TRBV12-3/TRBV12-4	TRBJ2-6
CASSLDEGTEAFF	TGTGCCAGCAGTTTGGACGAGGGCACTGAAGCTTTCTTT	NA	many	TRBV12-3/TRBV12-4	TRBJ1-1
CASTGDNYGYTF	TGTGCCAGCACCGGGGATAACTATGGCTACACCTTC	NA	few	TRBV5-6	TRBJ1-2